This TCR beta chain was identified during a study of blood T cells in healthy people across ages (dated by TCRdb to about 2015). A note on the overall study: Template switching captured roughly one uniquely barcoded TCR beta cDNA molecule per two T cells in model experiments. Using deep sequencing normalized with unique cDNA molecular identifiers, the study measured how TCR beta repertoire diversity changes with age. The donors were split into four age groups: young (average around 15 years), middle-aged (roughly 39), aged (more than 60) and long-lived (approximately 80). To avoid experimental bias, donors of different ages were spread randomly across the sequencing lanes. The study analyzed two additional independent replicas of 1 million unique cDNA reads from the same blood draw for two donors, one aged 18 to 29 and one aged 80 or older. Study-wide findings and limitations: As age increased, observed TCR beta diversity per million T cells dropped in a roughly linear way, and a significant reduction was already evident by age roughly 40. Estimates of total diversity based on one million sequenced T cells were regarded as lower bounds and as underestimates. A strong correlation was found between observed TCR beta diversity and the percentage of naive T cells measured by flow cytometry. Bulk unsorted PBMC profiling prevented conclusive comparison of naive and antigen-experienced compartments. Compared with the aged group, the long-lived group had more naive CD4+ T cells, fewer expanded clones and increased TCR diversity, suggesting age selection. Because donor CMV infection status was unknown, age-related changes in expanded clonotypes were potentially confounded.

The cysteine opens and the phenylalanine closes a CDR3 of 13 amino acids. Only CDR3 DNA remains: 39 bases, in frame from the first base. V is clipped by 1 base and J by 3 bases, and the sequence between their germline boundaries is 7 bases long. From a lookup of the germline V gene (reference sequence), CDR1 and CDR2 are LGHDT and YNNKEL. The library was obtained by 5' RACE. Sequencing was performed on an Illumina HiSeq 2500. The second PCR ran for about 7 to 11 cycles and used a J-beta primer mix along with a sample-barcoded 5' primer. A unique molecular identifier was introduced onto each TCR beta cDNA molecule by a template-switch 5' adaptor carrying 12 random nucleotides. At least 2.5 million CDR3-containing paired-end reads were obtained from each sample. The Mint cDNA synthesis kit, primed by a TRBC-specific oligonucleotide, was used to synthesize first-strand cDNA from all RNA. All cDNA was treated with uracil-DNA glycosylase and then went through a first 18-cycle PCR with the universal primers M1SS and BC2_uni_R. From the authors' description of their analysis: Normalization of each sample was performed by random selection of 1 million high-quality reads, each carrying a distinct molecular identifier. Reads sharing molecular identifiers were discarded rather than binned into consensus sequences. CDR3 identification, clonotype clustering and error correction used MiTCR with a Q25 quality threshold and the strictest error-elimination algorithm. Lower-bound total TCR beta diversity was estimated with a nonparametric unseen species model using Euler transformation. In-frame beta chains were kept once TCRdb had trimmed the public reads at Q25 with fastp and called clones with MiXCR. Rows with one shared CDR3 protein collapse into an entry with the most common genes and DNA. TCRdb, not the original authors, processed these V and J calls. This sample gives more than 700,000 distinct CDR3 sequences in total; roughly 46% of them show up just once. Of the sample, 18% falls within the top ten clones.

The donors were 40 or so Caucasian individuals from Russia, aged roughly 6 to 100 years, who were systemically healthy. Each donor gave 8 to 10 milliliters of peripheral blood, drawn into EDTA-treated Vacutainer tubes. Ficoll-Paque density-gradient centrifugation was used to isolate PBMCs, with at least 6.5 million per sample. Total RNA was extracted from PBMCs with Trizol reagent, with at least 6 micrograms obtained per sample. For every donor, flow cytometry on a PBMC aliquot measured the percentage of naive CD45RAhigh/CD27high T cells. About this clonotype itself: The antigen this receptor binds is unknown. There are no base qualities to consult, and no much larger clone falls within one base.

The specimen was blood. The chain employs TRBV3-1 and TRBJ2-7; the D gene identity is not certain. The clonotype was recovered from an elderly man in good health. The sequence in DNA is TGTGCCAGCAGCCAAGCTTCCCGCTACGAGCAGTACTTC. This translates into CASSQASRYEQYF.